Below, one T cell receptor (beta chain) is given with its context. Its antigen is currently unknown. The sample originates from a study of neoadjuvant nivolumab and ipilimumab in lung cancer. CDR3 length equals 15 residues. Germline CDR1 and CDR2: SNHLY and FYNNEI. Trimming stripped 7 bases from V and 3 bases from J, with 18 bases between. Study-wide results and caveats: Higher pretherapy blood TCR richness went with higher resected-tumor richness. Only two of four nivolumab-treated tumors gained richness and clonality by surgery.

Using immunoSEQ multiplex PCR, the repertoire was profiled, and TCRdb retains in-frame clones only, with some absent. The profile shows about 29,000 clones, 83% of them singletons. The gene calls are TRBV2 and TRBJ2-5; either TRBD1 or TRBD2 may fit D (6 bases each). This receptor was identified in an adult with non-small cell lung cancer. The sample consisted of tumor tissue, taken after neoadjuvant nivolumab, alone or with ipilimumab, at or shortly before surgery. The CDR3 DNA reads as TGTGCCAGCAACTCTCGGGGGCAGGGTGAAGAGACCCAGTACTTC. It yields the protein CASNSRGQGEETQYF. Together with reference TRBV2 and TRBJ2-5, the CDR3 gives the full variable domain: EPEVTQTPSHQVTQMGQEVILRCVPISNHLYFYWYRQILGQKVEFLVSFYNNEISEKSEIFDDQFSVERPDGSNFTLKIRSTKLEDSAMYFCASNSRGQGEETQYFGPGTRLLVL.